The 31 T cell receptor beta chains below all came from one sample that was sequenced in a study of blood T cells in healthy people across ages. A J-beta primer mix and a sample-barcoded 5' primer were used in a second PCR of about 7 to 12 cycles. Each CDR3 protein is one row after TCRdb ran MiXCR on the 5' RACE reads. The sample holds 650,000 to 1,000,000 distinct CDR3 sequences, about 47% seen once. The sequenced sample was blood. These receptors were taken from an elderly man in good health.

The V gene is TRBV20-1, the J gene TRBJ2-5; TRBD1 is a possible D gene (6 bases). Germline V CDR1 and CDR2: DFQATT, SNEGSKA (reference sequence). This CDR3 is 13 amino acids long. V was shortened by 6 bases and J by 5 bases, with 16 bases between the two germline ends. The CDR3 sequence: CSAEIQGGETQYF. DNA for the CDR3: TGCAGTGCGGAGATACAGGGTGGGGAGACCCAGTACTTC.

As DNA, the CDR3 is TGTGCCAGCAGCCCGGGGGCTAGCGGGTACAATGAGCAGTTCTTC. Its protein product is CASSPGASGYNEQFF. The chain combines TRBV11-2 with TRBJ2-1, with 8 positions matching TRBD2. This CDR3 comprises 15 residues. Germline CDR1 is SGHAT and CDR2 is FQNNGV. J gave up 4 bases and V 5 bases, and 7 bases lay outside the gene matches. Combining the CDR3 with reference TRBV11-2 and TRBJ2-1 gives the whole variable domain EAGVAQSPRYKIIEKRQSVAFWCNPISGHATLYWYQQILGQGPKLLIQFQNNGVVDDSQLPKDRFSAERLKGVDSTLKIQPAKLEDSAVYLCASSPGASGYNEQFFGPGTRLTVL.

This clonotype was counted at least ten times. As DNA, the CDR3 is TGTGCCAGCAGTCTCAGTCCCTACGAGCAGTACTTC. It encodes CASSLSPYEQYF. The chain links TRBV12-3 or TRBV12-4 to TRBJ2-7; no firm D call. This CDR3 is 12 amino acids long. The ends were cut back, 5 bases at V and 2 bases at J, with 7 bases in the middle.

CDR3 region: CASRRDSDNEQFF. The CDR3 DNA sequence: TGCGCCAGCAGGCGGGACAGCGACAATGAGCAGTTCTTC. The V gene is TRBV5-1, the J gene TRBJ2-1, with D maybe TRBD1 (7 bases). The V gene lost 5 bases and the J gene lost 5 bases, with 11 bases spanning the gap. This CDR3 region has 13 residues. Germline CDR1 and CDR2: SGHRS and YFSETQ.

This chain connects TRBV12-3 or TRBV12-4 to TRBJ2-1; no definite D call. This CDR3 contains 11 residues. V was cut by 3 bases and J by 8 bases, with 5 bases left in between. DNA for the CDR3: TGTGCCAGCAGTTTTCAGGATGAGCAGTTCTTC. This translates into CASSFQDEQFF.

This clonotype occurred a few times. This chain connects TRBV6-2 or TRBV6-3 to TRBJ2-1; 9 bases match TRBD2. The trim removed 5 bases at V and 6 bases at J, leaving 5 bases unmatched. The CDR3 spans 14 residues. Germline V lookup: CDR1 MNHEY, CDR2 SVGEGT. The chain's CDR3 is CASSGTSSSNEQFF. In DNA form, the CDR3 reads TGTGCCAGCAGTGGGACTAGCTCGAGCAATGAGCAGTTCTTC.

This clonotype was detected only a few times. The chain is built from TRBV28 and TRBJ1-5; weak D call: TRBD1 (5 bases). The CDR3 runs 15 residues. The ends were cut back, 6 bases at V and 2 bases at J, with 14 bases in the middle. Germline lookup yields CDR1 MDHEN and CDR2 SYDVKM. This CDR3 is CASRSAGLGNQPQHF. The CDR3 coding sequence is TGTGCCAGCAGATCGGCAGGGCTCGGCAATCAGCCCCAGCATTTT.

This clonotype showed up just a few times. The chain couples TRBV9 to TRBJ2-7, with 11 bases matching TRBD2. The CDR3 is 16 amino acids. Looked up from germline, CDR1 is SGDLS and CDR2 is YYNGEE. After removal of 3 bases from V and 5 bases from J, the junction contained 10 bases not matched to a gene. The CDR3 loop is CASSAVLAGDLDEQYF. In DNA form, the CDR3 reads TGTGCCAGCAGCGCAGTACTAGCGGGAGATCTAGACGAGCAGTACTTC.

The CDR3 here is CAIRSEGGTVNEQFF. The CDR3 DNA is TGTGCCATCCGCTCGGAAGGGGGGACAGTCAATGAGCAGTTCTTC. The genes are TRBV27 and TRBJ2-1, with D possibly being TRBD1 (7 bases). This CDR3 region has 15 residues. V was clipped by 10 bases and J by 6 bases, with 22 bases between them. Germline V CDR1 and CDR2: MNHEY, SMNVEV (reference sequence).

This clonotype came up many times. V gene TRBV5-1 combines with J gene TRBJ1-1, with 7 bases that match TRBD1. Germline CDR1 is SGHRS and CDR2 is YFSETQ. With V trimmed by 4 bases and J by 0 bases, 3 bases remained unmatched. This CDR3 has 14 residues. CDR3 residues: CASSPGQMNTEAFF. CDR3 nucleotide sequence: TGCGCCAGCAGCCCGGGACAGATGAACACTGAAGCTTTCTTT.

The gene calls are TRBV19 and TRBJ1-6; maybe TRBD1 (5 bases). V was cut by 6 bases and J by 2 bases, with 11 bases left in between. The CDR3 loop spans 15 amino acids. Germline assignment: CDR1 LNHDA and CDR2 SQIVND (reference sequence). The CDR3 region is CASSGGSTYNSPLHF. In nucleotides, the CDR3 is TGTGCCAGTAGCGGGGGGTCCACCTATAATTCACCCCTCCACTTT. Full variable domain (remainder filled in from reference TRBV19 and TRBJ1-6): DGGITQSPKYLFRKEGQNVTLSCEQNLNHDAMYWYRQDPGQGLRLIYYSQIVNDFQKGDIAEGYSVSREKKESFPLTVTSAQKNPTAFYLCASSGGSTYNSPLHFGNGTRLTVT.

This clonotype was seen more than once but under ten times. The gene calls are TRBV20-1 and TRBJ2-7, with 14 bases that match TRBD2. CDR3 length: 16 residues. V was pared by 6 bases and J by 7 bases, with 14 bases of the junction left unmatched. Germline V lookup: CDR1 DFQATT, CDR2 SNEGSKA (reference sequence). CDR3 DNA: TGCAGTGCCGAAGGGACTAGCGGGAGATTTTACAATGAGCAGTACTTC. It codes for CSAEGTSGRFYNEQYF.

This clonotype was seen many times. A clone one base away is much larger, so this may be a read error. The chain employs TRBV7-8 and TRBJ2-5; D unclear. CDR1 is SGHVS and CDR2 is FQNEAQ in the germline V gene. V lost 1 base and J 11 bases, leaving 11 bases between the germline ends. The CDR3 covers 12 residues. The DNA of the CDR3 is TGTGCCAGCAGCTTAGAACATTTTGAGCAGTACTTC. Translating it yields CASSLEHFEQYF.

The V gene is TRBV6-1, the J gene TRBJ2-1, with 11 positions matching TRBD2. The DNA end is a closer match to TRBJ2-7, so the J assignment may be wrong. Germline V lookup: CDR1 MNHNS, CDR2 SASEGT. The length of the CDR3 is 15 residues. CDR3 nucleotides: TGTGCCAGCAGTGAAACTAGCGGGAGTCAAAATGAGCAGTACTTC. Protein product: CASSETSGSQNEQYF.

The CDR3 region has the DNA TGTGCCAGCAGCCAAGCACCTCAGGGGTGGAATGAAAAACTGTTTTTT. Amino acids: CASSQAPQGWNEKLFF. The genes are TRBV4-2 and TRBJ1-4, with D maybe TRBD1 (6 bases). The CDR3 loop spans 16 amino acids. Trimming took 1 base from V and 5 from J, leaving 14 bases between them. Germline CDR1 and CDR2: LGHNA and YNFKEQ.

The chain combines TRBV15 with TRBJ2-1; D may be TRBD1 (6 bases). Trimming took 8 bases from V and 7 from J, leaving 15 bases between them. CDR3 length: 13 residues. Germline assignment: CDR1 LNHNV and CDR2 YYDKDF (reference sequence). The CDR3 protein is CATRQGPGNEQFF. The CDR3 region has the DNA TGTGCCACCCGGCAGGGGCCTGGGAATGAGCAGTTCTTC.

The table lists this clonotype with many counts. The chain has TRBV6-4 and TRBJ1-1, with 8 positions matching TRBD1. Germline V gene data show CDR1 as MRHNA and CDR2 as SNTAGT. The CDR3 extends over 14 amino acids. V lost 3 bases to trimming and J lost 5 bases; unmatched junction nucleotides: 5. CDR3 amino acids: CASSEAGGRTEAFF. In nucleotides, the CDR3 is TGTGCCAGCAGTGAAGCAGGGGGCCGGACTGAAGCTTTCTTT.

V gene TRBV5-1 combines with J gene TRBJ2-5, with 7 bases aligning to TRBD2. The CDR3 contains 16 residues. The trim removed 0 bases at V and 11 bases at J, leaving 16 bases unmatched. Germline V gene sequence: CDR1 SGHRS, CDR2 YFSETQ. The DNA for the CDR3 is TGCGCCAGCAGCTTGGGGCGGGAGCGGTCGGGAAATGAGCAGTACTTC. Its protein is CASSLGRERSGNEQYF. Filled out from reference TRBV5-1 and TRBJ2-5, the complete variable domain reads KAGVTQTPRYLIKTRGQQVTLSCSPISGHRSVSWYQQTPGQGLQFLFEYFSETQRNKGNFPGRFSGRQFSNSRSEMNVSTLELGDSALYLCASSLGRERSGNEQYFGPGTRLLVL.

With regard to this clonotype: A junction boundary mismatches the germline segment, possibly from a read error. This CDR3 is CAWIVSLTYEQYF. CDR3 DNA: TGCGCCTGGATTGTATCCCTTACCTACGAGCAGTACTTC. The chain employs TRBV30 and TRBJ2-5; D unclear. The DNA end is more similar to TRBJ2-7, so the J call may be wrong. This CDR3 has 13 residues. Germline CDR1 reads GTSNPN; CDR2 reads SVGIG (reference sequence).

In its sample, this clonotype was seen a few times. The rearrangement links TRBV10-3 to TRBJ1-6, with 8 bases that match TRBD1. Germline V gives CDR1 ENHRY, CDR2 SYGVKD. After removal of 6 bases from V and 8 bases from J, the junction contained 6 bases not matched to a gene. This CDR3 has 14 residues. The CDR3 DNA reads as TGTGCCATCAGGGGGACAGGTGGTTATTCACCCCTCCACTTT. Translated, it gives CAIRGTGGYSPLHF.

The sample holds many counts of this clonotype. The CDR3, as DNA: TGTGCCAGCAGCCAACTAGCGGGAGGAGACGAGACCCAGTACTTC. The encoded protein is CASSQLAGGDETQYF. The chain carries TRBV27 and TRBJ2-5; TRBD2 matches 12 bases. Germline CDR1 and CDR2: MNHEY and SMNVEV (reference sequence). The CDR3 is made up of 15 amino acids. J lost 5 bases, V lost 6 bases, and 7 bases had no gene match.

The chain joins TRBV7-2 to TRBJ2-1; TRBD2 matches 11 bases. The CDR3 is 15 amino acids. Germline CDR1 is SGHTA and CDR2 is FQGNSA. Trimming took 5 bases from V and 7 from J; bases not matched to a gene: 7. Written as DNA, the CDR3 is TGTGCCAGCAGCCCCCTAGCGGGAGGACGGAATGAGCAGTTCTTC. Protein sequence: CASSPLAGGRNEQFF.

The chain is built from TRBV15 and TRBJ2-7; a possible D gene is TRBD2 (5 bases). Trimming pared 2 bases from V and 2 bases from J, leaving 10 bases between. The CDR3 covers 14 residues. Germline V gene sequence: CDR1 LNHNV, CDR2 YYDKDF (reference sequence). The CDR3: CATSRIIGAYEQYF. For the CDR3, the DNA is TGTGCCACCAGCAGAATAATCGGGGCCTACGAGCAGTACTTC. The whole variable domain, filled in from reference TRBV15 and TRBJ2-7, reads DAMVIQNPRYQVTQFGKPVTLSCSQTLNHNVMYWYQQKSSQAPKLLFHYYDKDFNNEADTPDNFQSRRPNTSFCFLDIRSPGLGDTAMYLCATSRIIGAYEQYFGPGTRLTVT.

This clonotype has a handful of counts. J is TRBJ2-5 and V is TRBV6-5, with D perhaps TRBD1 or TRBD2 (5 bases each). This CDR3 is built from 12 residues. CDR1 and CDR2 from the germline V gene are MNHEY and SVGAGI. The CDR3 region has the DNA TGTGGCGCAGGGAGAGTCCAAGAGACCCAGTACTTC. Its translation: CGAGRVQETQYF.

For this clonotype: A much bigger clone sits one base away, suggesting this may be a read error. CDR3: CAISGPSSGIQRESTETQYF. The CDR3 region has the DNA TGTGCCATCAGTGGCCCTTCCTCGGGGATACAGCGGGAAAGCACAGAGACGCAGTATTTT. The V and J genes are TRBV10-3 and TRBJ2-3; TRBD2 matches 7 bases. CDR3 size: 20 residues. Germline-derived CDR1 and CDR2 are ENHRY and SYGVKD.

V and J are TRBV4-2 and TRBJ2-1; a possible D gene is TRBD1 (5 bases). Germline V gene lookup returns CDR1 LGHNA and CDR2 YNFKEQ. The CDR3 has 16 residues. Trimming left V 0 bases short and J 1 base short, with 10 bases between. This CDR3 reads CASSQDSQGSYNEQFF. As DNA, the CDR3 is TGTGCCAGCAGCCAAGATTCCCAGGGTTCCTACAATGAGCAGTTCTTC.

V gene TRBV4-2 combines with J gene TRBJ1-1; 8 bases align to TRBD1. The CDR3 totals 15 residues. The germline gives CDR1 LGHNA, CDR2 YNFKEQ. The V and J ends lost 4 bases and 1 base, in that order; junction bases with no gene match: 5. CDR3 in amino acids: CASSPDRAKNTEAFF. The CDR3 DNA sequence: TGTGCCAGCAGCCCGGACAGGGCTAAGAACACTGAAGCTTTCTTT.

This clonotype has only one observation. A junction end diverges from the germline sequence, so it may reflect a read error. The V call is TRBV9, the J call TRBJ2-3; D is unresolved. Germline CDR1 and CDR2: SGDLS and YYNGEE. This CDR3 has 12 residues. The DNA for the CDR3 is TGTACCAGCAGCGCCCCCGCAGATACGCAGTCTTTT. The encoded protein is CTSSAPADTQSF.

V is TRBV7-2 and J is TRBJ2-1, with no clear D. V was cut by 6 bases and J by 9 bases, with 21 bases left in between. Germline V gene sequence: CDR1 SGHTA, CDR2 FQGNSA. This CDR3 has 15 amino acids. The CDR3: CASSNPGLTATEQFF. The CDR3 bases are TGTGCCAGCAGTAACCCGGGCCTTACGGCTACTGAGCAGTTCTTC.

The chain employs TRBV2 and TRBJ2-3; D gene uncertain. The length of the CDR3 is 14 residues. Germline V gene data show CDR1 as SNHLY and CDR2 as FYNNEI. Deletions cut 8 bases from V and 1 base from J, with 13 bases between. The CDR3, as DNA: TGTGCCAGCGGAGAAACAGACGGCACAGATACGCAGTATTTT. Residues: CASGETDGTDTQYF.

The table lists this clonotype with a count of one. This may stem from a read error, because a much larger clone lies one nucleotide away. This chain connects TRBV5-1 to TRBJ2-1; D might be TRBD1 (6 bases). This CDR3 spans 17 amino acids. In germline, CDR1 is SGHRS, CDR2 YFSETQ. As DNA, the CDR3 is TGCGCCAGCAGCTTGGCCCCGCCCGACAGGTCATACAGTGAGCAGTTCTTC. Amino acids: CASSLAPPDRSYSEQFF. The full variable domain, completed using reference TRBV5-1 and TRBJ2-1, is KAGVTQTPRYLIKTRGQQVTLSCSPISGHRSVSWYQQTPGQGLQFLFEYFSETQRNKGNFPGRFSGRQFSNSRSEMNVSTLELGDSALYLCASSLAPPDRSYSEQFFGPGTRLTVL.